A selection of T cell receptor beta chains follows, all from one sample in a study of T-cell memory formation after mild COVID-19. TCRdb reprocessed the 5' RACE reads with MiXCR, giving one entry per CDR3 protein. This sample has 300,000 or so distinct CDR3 sequences, with 15% to 20% found just once. Source material: PBMCs or a T cell subset sorted from them (not recorded which). The receptors were gathered from a man younger than 35 who had mild COVID-19 (a few samples of this study predate the infection). Cell type and time point are not known. Each CDR3 is given with its conserved first and last residue. D genes are given only for firm matches. Expanded clones get a size class; other rows say once, few or many, or leave the size out.

>TRBD1|few|TRBJ2-1|TRBV4-3
TGCGCCAGCAGCCTGCGGGACAGGGGGCTAAAGGAGCAGTTCTTC
CASSLRDRGLKEQFF
>-|few|TRBJ1-2|TRBV5-5
TGTGCCAGCAGCTCCGGGACCGACTCTAACTATGGCTACACCTTC
CASSSGTDSNYGYTF
>TRBD1|few|TRBJ1-1|TRBV5-1
TGCGCCAGCCGCCAAACAGGGGGCGTTGAAGCTTTCTTT
CASRQTGGVEAFF
>-|-|TRBJ1-2|TRBV15
TGTGCCACCAGCAAACCCGGGGGTAACTATGGCTACACCTTC
CATSKPGGNYGYTF
>TRBD2|-|TRBJ2-3|TRBV5-1
TGCGCCAGTCAAAGCGGGGGGACAAGCACAGATACGCAGTATTTT
CASQSGGTSTDTQYF
>-|once|TRBJ2-5|TRBV4-2
TGTGCCAGCAGCCAACAAGCCAACGAGGGGGTTAGGGTTAAGACCCAGTACTTC
CASSQQANEGVRVKTQYF
>TRBD2|few|TRBJ2-1|TRBV5-1
TGCGCCAGCAGCTTGACGGCTAGCGGGGGGGCGGATGAGCAGTTCTTC
CASSLTASGGADEQFF
>-|few|TRBJ1-6|TRBV20-1
TGCAGTGCTAGTGTGGCCTCGGCCCTCCACTTT
CSASVASALHF
>-|-|TRBJ2-6|TRBV6-2/TRBV6-3
TGTGCCAGCAGTCCATACGCCTATGCAAGTGGGGCCAACGTCCTGACTTTC
CASSPYAYASGANVLTF
>-|-|TRBJ2-5|TRBV20-1
TGCAGTGCTGGGGGGGACACGTACCAAGAGACCCAGTACTTC
CSAGGDTYQETQYF
>TRBD2|many|TRBJ2-5|TRBV7-8
TGTGCCAGCAGCCGCCCGACTAGCGGGGTGGAGACCCAGTACTTC
CASSRPTSGVETQYF
>-|-|TRBJ1-5|TRBV7-2
TGTGCCAGCAGCTTCGCGCATGTGGGTGGTGATCAGCCCCAGCATTTT
CASSFAHVGGDQPQHF
>-|-|TRBJ1-4|TRBV20-1
TGCAGTGCTAGAGATCCGTCTGCAACTAATGAAAAACTGTTTTTT
CSARDPSATNEKLFF
>TRBD1|few|TRBJ2-1|TRBV2
TGTGCCAGCTACAGGGGGATAGAGCAGTTCTTC
CASYRGIEQFF
>-|few|TRBJ1-1|TRBV10-3
TGTGCCATCAGTTTTGCCAACATGAACACTGAAGCTTTCTTT
CAISFANMNTEAFF
>-|many|TRBJ2-5|TRBV15
TGTGCCACCAGCAGGGACATAGAGACCCAGTACTTC
CATSRDIETQYF
>-|-|TRBJ1-3|TRBV9
TGTGCCAGCAGCCCCCAGATAGAGAGCTCTGGAAACACCATATATTTT
CASSPQIESSGNTIYF
>-|many|TRBJ2-7|TRBV6-6
TGTGCCAGCAGCCCACAGAGAAAGGACGAGCAGTACTTC
CASSPQRKDEQYF
>-|-|TRBJ1-2|TRBV28
TGTGCCAGCAGCCGTGCGGTGTATGGCTACACCTTC
CASSRAVYGYTF
>-|few|TRBJ2-6|TRBV12-3/TRBV12-4
TGTGCCAGCAGTTTAGAAGGTTTCTCTGGGGCCAACGTCCTGACTTTC
CASSLEGFSGANVLTF
>-|-|TRBJ2-5|TRBV10-1
TGCGCCAGCAGTGAATGGGGGGCCGGGACCCAGTACTTC
CASSEWGAGTQYF
>TRBD2|-|TRBJ2-1|TRBV7-3
TGTGCCAGCAGCTTAACTAGCGGGGGGCCCCTGCACAATGAGCAGTTCTTC
CASSLTSGGPLHNEQFF
>-|-|TRBJ2-3|TRBV20-1
TGCAGTGCTAGTCCCGGTAACCTTGTATGGACAGATACGCAGTATTTT
CSASPGNLVWTDTQYF
>-|-|TRBJ2-2|TRBV20-1
TGCAGTGCTAGGGCCACCGGGGAGCTGTTTTTT
CSARATGELFF
>-|-|TRBJ2-1|TRBV7-6
TGTGCCAGCAGCTTAGACGGGAGTCCCGATTGGCAGTTCTTC
CASSLDGSPDWQFF
>-|-|TRBJ2-7|TRBV7-6
TGTGCCAGCAGCTTAACAGGGCAAGACGAGCAGTACTTC
CASSLTGQDEQYF
>-|-|TRBJ1-5|TRBV6-2/TRBV6-3
TGTGCCAGCAGCGGGGGAAATAGCAATCAGCCCCAGCATTTT
CASSGGNSNQPQHF
>TRBD1|few|TRBJ1-1|TRBV12-3/TRBV12-4
TGTGCCAGCAGTTTGCAGACAGGGGGGGAAGCTTTCTTT
CASSLQTGGEAFF
>-|-|TRBJ1-2|TRBV21-1
TGTGCCAGCACCTTTTGGGCGGGGTCGTGGGGCTACACCTTC
CASTFWAGSWGYTF
>-|few|TRBJ1-6|TRBV7-2
TGTGCCAGCAGCTCAACCTCCCTGGGGGGGTCACCCCTCCACTTT
CASSSTSLGGSPLHF
>TRBD1|-|TRBJ1-5|TRBV7-2
TGTGCCAGCAAACTTAGTCCCGGGACAGGACCCGTCGCCCAGCATTTT
CASKLSPGTGPVAQHF
>TRBD2|few|TRBJ2-5|TRBV5-1
TGCGCCAGCAGATTAGCGGGGGGCGTCGAGACCCAGTACTTC
CASRLAGGVETQYF
>-|-|TRBJ1-1|TRBV2
TGTGCCAGCAGTGAACAGGGAACCACTGAAGCTTTCTTT
CASSEQGTTEAFF
>-|few|TRBJ2-5|TRBV5-8
TGTGCCAGCAGCTTGCACCGTACCCAGTACTTC
CASSLHRTQYF
>-|few|TRBJ2-1|TRBV7-9
TGTGCCAGCAGCTCGCCGGAGAGTTACAATGAGCAGTTCTTC
CASSSPESYNEQFF